This T cell receptor beta chain was recovered during a study of blood T cell repertoires in COVID-19. Overall study context: There were acute and convalescent COVID-19 samples, and they came from the United States, Italy and Spain.

Assay: immunoSEQ multiplex PCR; the TCRdb copy retains only in-frame clones and omits some. In the table there are 85,000 to 100,000 clones, approximately 90% of which are singletons. The germline V gene has CDR1 MDHEN and CDR2 SYDVKM. The V gene lost 6 bases and the J gene lost 5 bases, with 17 bases spanning the gap. This CDR3 region has 14 residues. The genes are TRBV28 and TRBJ2-7, with a tentative D call TRBD2 (5 bases). This clonotype was sampled from a woman aged 60-75 years with COVID-19, enrolled during active disease. Sequenced material: peripheral blood. The CDR3 loop is CASSPRGLTNEQYF. CDR3 bases: TGTGCCAGCAGCCCTCGGGGTCTAACGAACGAGCAGTACTTC.